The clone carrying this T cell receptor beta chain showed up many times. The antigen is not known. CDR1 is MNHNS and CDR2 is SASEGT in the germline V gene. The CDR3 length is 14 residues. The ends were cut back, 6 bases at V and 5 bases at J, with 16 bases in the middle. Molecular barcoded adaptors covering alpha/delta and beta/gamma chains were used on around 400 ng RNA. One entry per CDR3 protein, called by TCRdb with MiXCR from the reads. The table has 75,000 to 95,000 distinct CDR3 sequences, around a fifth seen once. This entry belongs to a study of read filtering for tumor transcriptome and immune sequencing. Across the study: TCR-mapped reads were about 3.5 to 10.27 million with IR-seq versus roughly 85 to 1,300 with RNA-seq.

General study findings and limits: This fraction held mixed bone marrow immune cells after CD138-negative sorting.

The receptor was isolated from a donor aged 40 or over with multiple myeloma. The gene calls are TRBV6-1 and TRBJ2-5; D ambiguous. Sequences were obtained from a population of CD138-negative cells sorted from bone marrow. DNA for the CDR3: TGTGCCAGCAGGAGAAGTGTCGCCCCGGAGACCCAGTACTTC. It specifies CASRRSVAPETQYF.